This paragraph covers one T cell receptor beta chain sequence. Resolution of symptoms, clearance, or two negative PCRs was present in recovered Cohort 3 donors. The CDR3 has 11 amino acids. The ends were cut back, 5 bases at V and 3 bases at J, with 5 bases in the middle. Per germline, CDR1 KGHSH and CDR2 LQKENI. This record belongs to a study of blood T cell repertoires in COVID-19. Study-level background: PBMCs, B-cell-depleted T cells, or T cells provided the cDNA or gDNA that made up the material.

Original handling: Amplification from reference gene primers served as the basis for estimated nucleated cell counts. TCRdb's table, derived via immunoSEQ multiplex PCR, lists solely in-frame clones and lacks some. V and J calls plus clone size are reproduced from that table; the DNA served to infer D and trimming. The sample has about 320,000 clones; approximately 90% are singletons. The sequenced sample consisted of PBMCs or T cells enriched from blood (not recorded which). This receptor was taken from a woman aged 18-29 years who had recovered from COVID-19. This chain joins TRBV18 and TRBJ2-7; no reliable D call. In DNA, the CDR3 is TGTGCCAGCTCATCAGACTACGAGCAGTACTTC. Its translation: CASSSDYEQYF. Full variable domain (missing parts from reference TRBV18 and TRBJ2-7): NAGVMQNPRHLVRRRGQEARLRCSPMKGHSHVYWYRQLPEEGLKFMVYLQKENIIDESGMPKERFSAEFPKEGPSILRIQQVVRGDSAAYFCASSSDYEQYFGPGTRLTVT.